The rows below give T cell receptor beta chains drawn from one sample of a study of breast tumors, draining lymph nodes, adjacent tissues. TCRdb independently ran MiXCR on the multiplex PCR reads; one entry per CDR3 protein. Of some 140,000 distinct CDR3 sequences in the sample, roughly 20% were seen once. Sequencing input: axillary lymph node tissue. These receptors all stem from a female donor with breast cancer. Some clones in this sample may be carry-over from other donors' samples. The CDR3 runs from the conserved cysteine through the conserved F or W. Fields, in order: CDR3 protein, CDR3 DNA, D gene, clone size, J gene, V gene. A D gene is named only where the DNA matches it firmly. Size is stated for part of the rows, as once, few or many counts, or as a class when the clone is expanded.

CATSYNEQFF TGTGCCACCAGTTACAATGAGCAGTTCTTC . many TRBJ2-1 TRBV28
CASSVVPSGKNTGELFF TGTGCCAGCAGCGTAGTTCCTAGCGGGAAGAACACCGGGGAGCTGTTTTTT TRBD2 many TRBJ2-2 TRBV9
CSAPPTGGSSPLHF TGCAGTGCTCCCCCAACAGGGGGGAGTTCACCCCTCCACTTT TRBD1 many TRBJ1-6 TRBV20-1
CASSTRTSEDEQFF TGTGCCAGCAGCACCCGGACTAGCGAGGATGAGCAGTTCTTC TRBD2 . TRBJ2-1 TRBV9
CASSFGPDRVAQYF TGTGCCAGCAGTTTCGGGCCCGATCGAGTGGCCCAGTACTTC . many TRBJ2-5 TRBV27
CAWSRGQPQHF TGTGCCTGGAGTAGGGGTCAGCCCCAGCATTTT . many TRBJ1-5 TRBV30
CATSRGLAGGPLSYEQYF TGTGCCACCAGCAGAGGCCTAGCGGGAGGGCCCCTCTCCTACGAGCAGTACTTC TRBD2 many TRBJ2-7 TRBV15
CASSLAGGGFGYTF TGTGCCAGCAGCTTGGCCGGGGGCGGGTTCGGCTACACCTTC . many TRBJ1-2 TRBV5-5
CASSSGHLLVTQYF TGTGCCAGCAGCTCGGGGCACTTATTGGTTACGCAGTATTTT . few TRBJ2-3 TRBV28
CASSPEGTSGRNEQFF TGTGCCAGCAGCCCAGAGGGGACTAGCGGACGGAATGAGCAGTTCTTC TRBD2 . TRBJ2-1 TRBV3-1
CASSLDLAGLQGTQYF TGTGCCAGCAGCTTAGACCTAGCGGGGTTACAAGGGACCCAGTACTTC TRBD2 . TRBJ2-5 TRBV11-2
CASSFGIPTSSNQPQHF TGTGCCAGCAGTTTCGGGATTCCGACATCCAGCAATCAGCCCCAGCATTTT . many TRBJ1-5 TRBV27
CSVSDRDSPTDTQYF TGCAGTGTGAGCGACCGGGACAGCCCCACAGATACGCAGTATTTT TRBD1 many TRBJ2-3 TRBV20-1
CASSARLAGGPVAQYF TGTGCCAGCAGCGCCCGACTAGCGGGAGGGCCGGTAGCGCAGTATTTT TRBD2 few TRBJ2-3 TRBV13
CASSLLESDEQFF TGTGCCAGCAGCTTGCTAGAGAGCGATGAGCAGTTCTTC . . TRBJ2-1 TRBV5-6
CAWSVDEVTGGLSSYNSPLHF TGTGCCTGGAGTGTCGATGAGGTGACAGGGGGCCTTAGCTCCTATAATTCACCCCTCCACTTT TRBD1 few TRBJ1-6 TRBV30
CASSLLAGVTDTQYF TGTGCCAGCAGCCTACTAGCGGGAGTCACAGATACGCAGTATTTT TRBD2 once TRBJ2-3 TRBV5-6
CASRLRDSTSGNTIYF TGTGCCTCCCGCCTCCGGGACTCTACCTCTGGAAACACCATATATTTT . . TRBJ1-3 TRBV30
CASSLVSGDYNEQFF TGTGCTAGCAGCTTAGTCTCAGGGGACTACAATGAGCAGTTCTTC . many TRBJ2-1 TRBV7-7
CATSDPRDSYEQYF TGTGCCACCAGTGATCCGCGGGACAGTTACGAGCAGTACTTC . many TRBJ2-7 TRBV24-1
CASSADPPYNEQLF TGCGCCAGCAGCGCGGACCCACCCTACAATGAGCAGCTTTTC . . TRBJ2-1 TRBV5-1
CASSEIGTGGWNQPQHF TGTGCCAGCAGTGAAATCGGGACAGGGGGCTGGAATCAGCCCCAGCATTTT TRBD1 many TRBJ1-5 TRBV6-1
CASSLVGSGRYEQYF TGTGCCAGCAGCTTAGTGGGTAGCGGGCGGTACGAGCAGTACTTC TRBD2 many TRBJ2-7 TRBV7-3
CASSKGGVSNQPQHF TGTGCCAGCAGCAAGGGGGGGGTGAGCAATCAGCCCCAGCATTTT . many TRBJ1-5 TRBV6-1
CASSPGHGTGETQYF TGTGCCAGCAGCCCGGGACACGGAACGGGGGAGACCCAGTACTTC . few TRBJ2-5 TRBV2
CASRVWGTNEQYF TGTGCCAGCAGAGTTTGGGGGACCAACGAGCAGTACTTC . many TRBJ2-7 TRBV6-6
CASSLLYRSYEQYF TGTGCCAGCAGTTTATTGTACAGATCCTACGAGCAGTACTTC . many TRBJ2-7 TRBV28
CASSLSASGFTDTQYF TGTGCCAGCAGCCTGAGTGCTAGCGGTTTCACAGATACGCAGTATTTT TRBD2 many TRBJ2-3 TRBV3-1
CASRFHDAVLDEKLFF TGTGCCAGCAGGTTCCACGACGCGGTTCTTGATGAAAAACTGTTTTTT . many TRBJ1-4 TRBV7-9
CSAVNEGTGGYEQYF TGCAGCGCGGTGAACGAGGGGACAGGGGGCTACGAGCAGTACTTC TRBD1 many TRBJ2-7 TRBV29-1
CASSTRAQETQYF TGTGCCAGCAGTACCAGGGCCCAAGAGACCCAGTACTTC . many TRBJ2-5 TRBV27
CASSTGLFRTQYF TGTGCCAGCAGTACGGGACTCTTCAGGACCCAGTACTTC . many TRBJ2-5 TRBV6-5